This paragraph covers one TCR beta chain sequence. Antigen specificity is unknown. The CDR3 is cut off 3 residues early in the read; its end comes from the germline J gene. These data originate in a study of T cell clonality in common variable immunodeficiency. Broader study findings: In common variable immunodeficiency, TCR beta chains reportedly carried fewer deletions and N-nucleotide insertions.

Assay: immunoSEQ multiplex PCR; the TCRdb copy retains only in-frame clones and omits some. There are roughly 14,000 clones in the sample, none observed a single time. CDR1 is SGHTA, CDR2 FQGTGA, per germline. The CDR3 consists of 14 residues. The V end was cut by 1 base, the J end by 11 bases, with 12 bases between. Sequenced: peripheral blood mononuclear cells. The sequence came from a human donor with common variable immunodeficiency. This chain links TRBV7-3 with TRBJ1-6; tentatively, D is TRBD1 (6 bases). The sequenced CDR3 bases are TGTGCCAGCAGCTTAAGACAGACAGGTGCACCC. It is translated as CASSLRQTGAP. The full CDR3 protein reads CASSLRQTGAPLHF. The entire variable domain, with the rest obtained from reference TRBV7-3 and TRBJ1-6, is as follows: GAGVSQTPSNKVTEKGKYVELRCDPISGHTALYWYRQSLGQGPEFLIYFQGTGAADDSGLPNDRFFAVRPEGSVSTLKIQRTERGDSAVYLCASSLRQTGAPLHFGNGTRLTVT.